This T cell receptor beta chain appears in the sequencing data of a study of cytomegalovirus exposure and HLA in healthy donors. The table lists this clone with a few counts. This PCR relied on a set of 60 Vbeta primers and 13 Jbeta primers. The assay was immunoSEQ multiplex PCR, and TCRdb's table has in-frame clones only and misses some. This sample has 150,000 to 200,000 clones, with around 83% found just once. The CDR3 is 13 residues long. Trimming took off 4 bases at V and 5 bases at J, with 9 bases between the two ends. Germline V lookup: CDR1 SGHNT, CDR2 YYREEE (reference sequence). V usage is TRBV5-4 and J usage is TRBJ1-4; D remains ambiguous. Sequencing was carried out using PBMCs. The sequence was collected from a woman aged 18-35 years in good health and CMV-seronegative. In nucleotides, the CDR3 is TGTGCCAGCAGCCAGGAAAGGAATGAAAAACTGTTTTTT. As protein: CASSQERNEKLFF.